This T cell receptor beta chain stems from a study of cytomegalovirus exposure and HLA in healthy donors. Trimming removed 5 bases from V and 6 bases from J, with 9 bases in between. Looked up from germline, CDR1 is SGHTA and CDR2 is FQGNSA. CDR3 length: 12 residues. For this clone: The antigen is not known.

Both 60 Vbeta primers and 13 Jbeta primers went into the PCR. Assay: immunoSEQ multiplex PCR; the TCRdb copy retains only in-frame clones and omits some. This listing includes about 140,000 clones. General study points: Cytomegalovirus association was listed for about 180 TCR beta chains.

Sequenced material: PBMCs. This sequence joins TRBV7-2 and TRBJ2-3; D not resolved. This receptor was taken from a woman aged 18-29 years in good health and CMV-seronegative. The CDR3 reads CASSPASDTQYF. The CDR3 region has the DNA TGTGCCAGCAGCCCTGCTAGTGATACGCAGTATTTT.